Given below is one T cell receptor (beta chain) in context. Its antigen remains unknown. These data come from a study of post-analysis software for immune sequencing data. Germline CDR1 reads SGHRS; CDR2 reads YFSETQ. The CDR3 is 14 amino acids. V was trimmed by 3 bases and J by 4 bases, leaving 13 bases between them. Regarding the study as a whole: Elevated frequency relative to controls characterized roughly 5 TRBV segments in patients, TRBV5-6, TRBV5-1 and TRBV20-1 among them.

Incorporated into the TCR beta cDNA libraries were unique molecular identifiers, which served to reduce PCR and sequencing biases. MiXCR, run by TCRdb on the PCR reads, gives a single entry per CDR3 protein. The table lists a few hundred thousand distinct CDR3 sequences, 35% to 40% of them singletons. The sample comprised blood. This sequence joins TRBV5-1 and TRBJ1-2; perhaps TRBD1 as D (6 bases). The source is a girl aged 5-17 years with multiple sclerosis. In DNA form, the CDR3 reads TGCGCCAGCAGCTGGAACGACAGGAGCTATGGCTACACCTTC. Translating gives CASSWNDRSYGYTF.